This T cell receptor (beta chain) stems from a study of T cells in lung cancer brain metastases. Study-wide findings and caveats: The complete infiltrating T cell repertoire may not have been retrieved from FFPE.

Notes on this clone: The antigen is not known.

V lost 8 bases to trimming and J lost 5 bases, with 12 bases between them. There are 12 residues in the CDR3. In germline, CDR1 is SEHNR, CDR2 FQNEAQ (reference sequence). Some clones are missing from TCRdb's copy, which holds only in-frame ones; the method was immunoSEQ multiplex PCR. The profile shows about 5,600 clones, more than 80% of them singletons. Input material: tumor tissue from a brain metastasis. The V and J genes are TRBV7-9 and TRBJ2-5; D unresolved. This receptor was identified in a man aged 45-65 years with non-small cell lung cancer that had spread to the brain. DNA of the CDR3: TGTGCCAGCGGAAGGGATGGGGAGACCCAGTACTTC. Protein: CASGRDGETQYF.